This section outlines one T cell receptor beta chain sequence together with its context. Its antigen is not identified. CDR3 regions of TCR beta were amplified from RNA transcripts. RT-PCR in the first round used HTBI primers; a second-round multiplex PCR followed. TCRdb reprocessed the multiplex PCR reads with MiXCR, giving one entry per CDR3 protein. The sample includes 900,000 to 1,200,000 distinct CDR3 sequences, about two fifths of them seen just once. The CDR3 is 15 amino acids. V lost 1 base and J 6 bases, leaving 15 bases between the germline ends. Germline CDR1 SEHNR, CDR2 FQNEAQ (reference sequence). These data belong to a study of Graves' ophthalmopathy and Graves' hyperthyroidism. Study summary: Hyperthyroidism showing no ophthalmopathy within 18 months of follow-up was stable.

Whole-study results and caveats: An approximately 84% specificity and around 90% sensitivity were achieved by a 13-signature model that separated ophthalmopathy from stable hyperthyroidism.

The chain couples TRBV7-9 to TRBJ1-2; D may be TRBD1 (5 bases). Source material: peripheral blood or thyroid tissue (not recorded which). The sequence derives from an adult man with Graves' hyperthyroidism. As DNA, the CDR3 is TGTGCCAGCAGCTTAGAAAGCCAGGGAGTCCATGGCTACACCTTC. Its protein product is CASSLESQGVHGYTF.